A selection of T cell receptor beta chains follows, all from one sample in a study of shared clonotypes between healthy human individuals. Libraries were prepared by immunoSEQ multiplex PCR; TCRdb keeps only in-frame clonotypes and omits some of them. Counted here are millions of clones, 90% to 95% occurring once; the ten biggest clones make up approximately 1.7%. The source material was naive CD8+ T cells from PBMCs. Receptor source: a man between 18 and 35 years old in good health. Some clones in this sample may be carry-over from other donors' samples. The CDR3 runs from the conserved cysteine through the conserved F or W. The order of the fields is J gene, D gene, clone size, V gene, CDR3 DNA, CDR3 protein. The D gene is left open where the match is weak. Expanded clones are given a class, and other clones once, few, many or no size at all.

TRBJ2-5 | TRBD1 | . | TRBV5-8 | TGTGCCAGCAGAAAAACACAGGGGCGGGAGACCCAGTACTTC | CASRKTQGRETQYF
TRBJ2-5 | . | . | TRBV29-1 | TGCAGCGGATACCGGGACGCACAAGAGACCCAGTACTTC | CSGYRDAQETQYF
TRBJ2-7 | . | . | TRBV7-9 | TGTGCCAGCAGCCACCCGACTACGAGCTCCTACGAGCAGTACTTC | CASSHPTTSSYEQYF
TRBJ2-3 | . | once | TRBV11-2 | TGTGCCAGCAGCTTAGACAGAGATACGCAGTATTTT | CASSLDRDTQYF
TRBJ1-4 | . | . | TRBV2 | TGTGCCAGCAGTGACCCACCTGACACACCCACAACTAATGAAAAACTGTTTTTT | CASSDPPDTPTTNEKLFF
TRBJ2-1 | TRBD2 | . | TRBV5-6 | TGTGCCAGCAGCTTGTTAGCGGGCTACAATGAGCAGTTCTTC | CASSLLAGYNEQFF
TRBJ2-7 | TRBD2 | . | TRBV6-5 | TGTGCCAGCAGTCCGACTAGCGGGTCCTCCTACGAGCAGTACTTC | CASSPTSGSSYEQYF
TRBJ1-1 | TRBD1 | . | TRBV7-9 | TGTGCCAGCAGCGCCCCAACAGGGGACACTGAAGCTTTCTTT | CASSAPTGDTEAFF
TRBJ2-7 | . | . | TRBV2 | TGTGCCACCGGGGACTACGAGCAGTACTTC | CATGDYEQYF
TRBJ2-1 | TRBD1 | . | TRBV29-1 | TGCAGCGTTGAAGGACAGGGGGCGCTAGGGCAGTTCTTC | CSVEGQGALGQFF
TRBJ2-2 | . | . | TRBV6-4 | TGTGCCAGCAGTCTCGACAGGATGACCTTGAACACCGGGGAGCTGTTTTTT | CASSLDRMTLNTGELFF
TRBJ2-7 | TRBD1 | . | TRBV11-2 | TGTGCCAGCAGAAGCCGGGACAGGGAAGAATACGAGCAGTACTTC | CASRSRDREEYEQYF
TRBJ1-6 | . | once | TRBV4-1 | TGCGCCAGCAGCCGTGAGGGGAGCCTAGTGAATTCACCCCTCCACTTT | CASSREGSLVNSPLHF
TRBJ2-7 | . | . | TRBV4-3 | TGCGCCAGCAGCCACCGGGACGCCCCCTACGAGCAGTACTTC | CASSHRDAPYEQYF
TRBJ2-7 | TRBD1 | . | TRBV11-2 | TGTGCCAGCAGCTTAGAAACCCGGGACAGGGGCGATCATCACGAGCAGTACTTC | CASSLETRDRGDHHEQYF
TRBJ2-7 | . | . | TRBV28 | TGTGCCAGCAGTCTAGCGAGGCGCTCCTACGAGCAGTACTTC | CASSLARRSYEQYF
TRBJ1-1 | . | few | TRBV15 | TGTGCCACCAGCAGTACAGGCGGTGAAGCTTTCTTT | CATSSTGGEAFF
TRBJ1-4 | TRBD1 | . | TRBV7-9 | TGTGCCAGCAGCGCTCGGGACAGGCGTGAAAAACTGTTTTTT | CASSARDRREKLFF
TRBJ2-3 | TRBD2 | once | TRBV19 | TGTGCCAGTATTGGTTCTGGACTAGCAAAGGAAGATACGCAGTATTTT | CASIGSGLAKEDTQYF